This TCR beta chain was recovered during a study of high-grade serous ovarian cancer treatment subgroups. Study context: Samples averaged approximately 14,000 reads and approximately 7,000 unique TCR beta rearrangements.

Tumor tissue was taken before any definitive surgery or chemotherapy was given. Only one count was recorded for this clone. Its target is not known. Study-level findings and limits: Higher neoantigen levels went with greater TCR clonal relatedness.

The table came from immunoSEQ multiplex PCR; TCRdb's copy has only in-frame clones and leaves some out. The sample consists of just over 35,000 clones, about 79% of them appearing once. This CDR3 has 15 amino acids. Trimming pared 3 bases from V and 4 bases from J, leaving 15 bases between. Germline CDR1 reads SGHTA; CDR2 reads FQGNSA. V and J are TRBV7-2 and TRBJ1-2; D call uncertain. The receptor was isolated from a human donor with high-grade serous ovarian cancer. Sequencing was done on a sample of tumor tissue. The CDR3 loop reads CASSFQGSATYGYTF. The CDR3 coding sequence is TGTGCCAGCAGCTTTCAAGGCAGCGCGACCTATGGCTACACCTTC.